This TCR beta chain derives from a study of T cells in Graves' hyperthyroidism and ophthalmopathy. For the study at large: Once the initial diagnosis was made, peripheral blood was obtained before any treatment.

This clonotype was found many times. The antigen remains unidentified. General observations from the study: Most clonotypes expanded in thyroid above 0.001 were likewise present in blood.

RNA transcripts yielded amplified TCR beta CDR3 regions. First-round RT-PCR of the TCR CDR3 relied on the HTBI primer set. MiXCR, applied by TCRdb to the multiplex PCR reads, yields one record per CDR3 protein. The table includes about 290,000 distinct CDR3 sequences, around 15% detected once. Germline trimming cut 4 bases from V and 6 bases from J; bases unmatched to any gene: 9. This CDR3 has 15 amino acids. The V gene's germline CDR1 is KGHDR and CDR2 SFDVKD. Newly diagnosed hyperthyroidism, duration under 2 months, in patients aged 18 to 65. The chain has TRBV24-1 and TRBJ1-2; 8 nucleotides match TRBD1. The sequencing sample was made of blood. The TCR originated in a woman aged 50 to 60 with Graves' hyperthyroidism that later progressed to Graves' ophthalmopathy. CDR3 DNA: TGTGCCACCAGTGACCCTACGGGACAGGACCATGGCTACACCTTC. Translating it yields CATSDPTGQDHGYTF.